This T cell receptor beta chain was sequenced during a study of blood T cell repertoires in COVID-19. Study background: PBMCs, B-cell-depleted T cells, or T cells were the source of the cDNA or gDNA that made up the material.

In germline, CDR1 is SGDLS, CDR2 YYNGEE. Trimming removed 4 bases at V and 10 bases at J, with 17 bases between. The CDR3 is 13 amino acids. Clones were sequenced by immunoSEQ multiplex PCR, and TCRdb holds only the in-frame ones, with some missing. The table shows approximately 440,000 clones, with 80% to 95% occurring only once. Symptom resolution, clearance, or two negative PCRs marked the recovered donors of Cohort 3. This receptor was identified in a man in his late teens or twenties who had recovered from COVID-19. The V gene is TRBV9, the J gene TRBJ1-1; TRBD1 might be the D (5 bases). Material: PBMCs or T cells enriched from blood (not recorded which). CDR3 DNA: TGTGCCAGCAGCTCAACCACAACAGGCGGAGCTTTCTTT. This gives the protein CASSSTTTGGAFF.